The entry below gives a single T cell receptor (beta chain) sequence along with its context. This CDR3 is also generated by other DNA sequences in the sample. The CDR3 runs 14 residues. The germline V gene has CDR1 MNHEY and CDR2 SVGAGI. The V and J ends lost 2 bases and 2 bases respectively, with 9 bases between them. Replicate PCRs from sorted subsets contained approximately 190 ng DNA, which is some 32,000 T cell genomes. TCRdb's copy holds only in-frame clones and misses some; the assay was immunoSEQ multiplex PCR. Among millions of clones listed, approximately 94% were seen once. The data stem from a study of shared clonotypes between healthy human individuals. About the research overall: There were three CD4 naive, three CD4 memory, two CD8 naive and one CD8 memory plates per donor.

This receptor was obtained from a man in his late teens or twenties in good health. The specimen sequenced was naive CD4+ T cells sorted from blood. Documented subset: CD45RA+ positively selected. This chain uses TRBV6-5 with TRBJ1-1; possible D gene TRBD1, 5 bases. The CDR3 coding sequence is TGTGCCAGCAGTTACGTAAGGGGAAACACTGAAGCTTTCTTT. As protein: CASSYVRGNTEAFF.